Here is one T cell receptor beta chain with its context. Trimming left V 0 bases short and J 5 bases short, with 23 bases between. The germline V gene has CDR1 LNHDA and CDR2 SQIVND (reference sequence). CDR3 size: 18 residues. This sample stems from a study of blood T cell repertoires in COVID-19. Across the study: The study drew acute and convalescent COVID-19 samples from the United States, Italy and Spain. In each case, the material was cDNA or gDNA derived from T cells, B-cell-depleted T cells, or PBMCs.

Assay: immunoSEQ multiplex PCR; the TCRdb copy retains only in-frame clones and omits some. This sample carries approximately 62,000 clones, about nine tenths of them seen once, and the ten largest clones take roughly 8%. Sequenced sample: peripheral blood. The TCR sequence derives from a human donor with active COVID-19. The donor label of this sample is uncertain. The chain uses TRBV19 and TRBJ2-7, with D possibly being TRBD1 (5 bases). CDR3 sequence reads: CASSIDGKGSALRDEQYF. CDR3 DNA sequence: TGTGCCAGTAGTATAGATGGTAAGGGGTCGGCCCTTCGGGACGAGCAGTACTTC.